A selection of T cell receptor beta chains follows, all from one sample in a study of blood T cell repertoires in COVID-19. Clones were read by immunoSEQ multiplex PCR, and TCRdb kept only the in-frame ones, dropping some. The table lists 250,000 to 300,000 clones, 80% to 90% of them singletons. The source material was peripheral blood. The receptors were sampled from a man aged 80 or over with acute or convalescent COVID-19. Both conserved end residues are part of each CDR3. Each record gives: D gene, V gene, J gene, clone size, CDR3 DNA, CDR3 protein. D genes are given only for firm matches. Not every row has a clone size; where given, it reads once, few, many or a size class.

-	TRBV29-1	TRBJ2-6	-	TGCAGCGTTGAAACAGGCTCTGGGGCCAACGTCCTGACTTTC	CSVETGSGANVLTF
-	TRBV4-1	TRBJ1-6	-	TGCGCCAGCAGCTTCACATGGACAGAATCTAATTCACCCCTCCACTTT	CASSFTWTESNSPLHF
-	TRBV28	TRBJ1-2	once	TGTGCCAGCAGTTTATTTGGCAGCTATGGCTACACCTTC	CASSLFGSYGYTF
-	TRBV28	TRBJ1-6	-	TGTGCCGGGGGGTCGGGGCCGAATTCACCCCTCCACTTT	CAGGSGPNSPLHF
-	TRBV6-2/TRBV6-3	TRBJ1-1	-	TGTGCCAGCAGTCAGCGGGACACTGAAGCTTTCTTT	CASSQRDTEAFF
-	TRBV7-2	TRBJ2-5	-	TGTGCCAGCAGCTTAGCAGGGGCCGAGACCCAGTACTTC	CASSLAGAETQYF
TRBD1	TRBV10-3	TRBJ1-1	-	TGTGCCATCAGGAAGACAGGGGCGAACACTGAAGCTTTCTTT	CAIRKTGANTEAFF
-	TRBV5-1	TRBJ2-7	-	TGCGCCAGCAGCTTGGGACAGAGCTCCTACGAGCAGTACTTC	CASSLGQSSYEQYF
TRBD1	TRBV6-5	TRBJ1-2	once	TGTGCCAGCACCGACAGGGGGCCGAACTATGGCTACACCTTC	CASTDRGPNYGYTF
TRBD1	TRBV7-2	TRBJ2-1	-	TGTGCCAGCAGCGAGGGACAGGTTTACTACAATGAGCAGTTCTTC	CASSEGQVYYNEQFF
TRBD1	TRBV18	TRBJ1-5	-	TGTGCCAGCTCACTTGCAGGGGGGAATCAGCCCCAGCATTTT	CASSLAGGNQPQHF
-	TRBV28	TRBJ2-1	-	TGTGCCAGCATGAGTATAGCGATCTCCTACAATGAGCAGTTCTTC	CASMSIAISYNEQFF
-	TRBV5-1	TRBJ2-5	-	TGCGCCAGCAGCTTGACCACCACCAGGGAAGAGACCCAGTACTTC	CASSLTTTREETQYF
-	TRBV30	TRBJ1-5	-	TGTGCCTGGAGAGTAGGAGAAGGGGCTCCCCAGCATTTT	CAWRVGEGAPQHF
-	TRBV9	TRBJ2-3	-	TGTGCCAGCAGCCACCCGGGGACTGGTTCAGATACGCAGTATTTT	CASSHPGTGSDTQYF
-	TRBV9	TRBJ2-5	few	TGTGCCAGCAGCGTAGGAGGGCTCCAAGAGACCCAGTACTTC	CASSVGGLQETQYF